This T cell receptor beta chain was sequenced for a study of T cell repertoires in ileal Crohn's disease. Per sample, roughly 500 nanograms of biopsy DNA were TCRB immunosequenced. The protocol was immunoSEQ multiplex PCR, while the TCRdb copy is restricted to in-frame clones and leaves out a portion. This table has under 9,000 clones, 84% appearing once. The TCR originated in an adult with Crohn's disease. The sequenced material came from ileal tissue.

The CDR3 here is CASSIESAGGYNEQFF. Here the CDR3 DNA reads TGTGCCAGTAGTATAGAATCTGCGGGAGGATACAATGAGCAGTTCTTC. J is TRBJ2-1 and V is TRBV19, with 8 bases lining up with TRBD2. The CDR3 is 16 residues long. The germline CDR1 and CDR2 sequences are LNHDA and SQIVND (reference sequence). V lost 0 bases, J lost 4 bases, and 5 bases stayed unmatched.